The T cell receptor (beta chain) under discussion was sequenced for a study of T cell repertoires in cytomegalovirus infection. The germline V gene encodes CDR1 SGHVS and CDR2 FQNEAQ. V lost 4 bases to trimming and J lost 3 bases; unmatched junction nucleotides: 9. The CDR3 totals 17 residues. TCRdb re-called the reads with MiXCR, one entry per CDR3 protein. The repertoire holds roughly 720,000 distinct CDR3 sequences, with 35% as singletons. The TCR comes from a human donor in good health (CMV status not recorded). Some clones in this sample may be carry-over from other donors' samples. The chain combines TRBV7-8 with TRBJ2-1, with TRBD2 matching 10 bases. Material for sequencing was PBMCs. CDR3 nucleotides: TGTGCCAGCAGCTCCGGGGCCCTAGCGGGGGACTACAATGAGCAGTTCTTC. Its translation: CASSSGALAGDYNEQFF.